Listed below are T cell receptor beta chains from one sample, sequenced in a study of CD8 T cells in Susac syndrome. TCRdb itself ran the immunoSEQ multiplex PCR reads through MiXCR, one entry per CDR3 protein. The table has about 300,000 distinct CDR3 sequences, approximately 91% seen once. The sample consisted of CD8+ T cells from PBMCs. Receptors were obtained from a human donor with multiple sclerosis. The CDR3 runs from the conserved cysteine through the conserved F or W. The D gene is left open where the match is weak. Clone size is not always given. Where it is, it says once, few, many or a class for expanded clones.

v_call,clone_size,j_call,d_call,cdr3_nt,cdr3_aa
TRBV19,NA,TRBJ1-5,TRBD1,TGTGCCAGTCAAAAGCCGGGGACAGGGGGCTTCAGGGATCAGCCCCAGCATTTT,CASQKPGTGGFRDQPQHF
TRBV7-3,NA,TRBJ2-2,TRBD2,TGTGCCAGCAGCTCCCACGCGGGGGCCGGGGAGCTGTTTTTT,CASSSHAGAGELFF
TRBV2,NA,TRBJ2-7,TRBD2,TGTGCCAGCAGGATCGTAGCGGGAGGGCCCGACGAGCAGTACTTC,CASRIVAGGPDEQYF
TRBV6-1,few,TRBJ2-1,NA,TGTGCCAGCGGGGGGAGCTCCTACAATGAGCAGTTCTTC,CASGGSSYNEQFF
TRBV3-1,NA,TRBJ2-1,NA,TGTGCCAGCAGCTCCCGGACAGAACAAAATGAGCAGTTCTTC,CASSSRTEQNEQFF
TRBV4-3,NA,TRBJ2-7,NA,TGCGCCAGCAGCCGCTTTCCAGTTGACGGCTACGAGCAGTACTTC,CASSRFPVDGYEQYF
TRBV20-1,NA,TRBJ2-3,NA,TGCAGTGCTAGAGATCAGGTCGGCACAGATACGCAGTATTTT,CSARDQVGTDTQYF
TRBV7-9,NA,TRBJ1-1,NA,TGTGCCAGCAGCCCTGCAAGCTTCACTGAAGCTTTCTTT,CASSPASFTEAFF
TRBV6-4,NA,TRBJ2-1,TRBD2,TGTGCCAGCAGTCCTAAGGGACTAGCGGGGGGCGATGAGCAGTTCTTC,CASSPKGLAGGDEQFF
TRBV4-3,NA,TRBJ2-1,NA,TGCGCCAGCAGCCAAGACGGAGCTCTACTCTACAATGAGCAGTTCTTC,CASSQDGALLYNEQFF
TRBV20-1,NA,TRBJ2-2,NA,TGCAGTGCTAGAACCCCCTTCGGGGAGCTGTTTTTT,CSARTPFGELFF
TRBV10-3,NA,TRBJ2-1,NA,TGTGCCATCAGTGAGGTGGTAGAGGGAAACAATGAGCAGTTCTTC,CAISEVVEGNNEQFF
TRBV12-3/TRBV12-4,NA,TRBJ2-2,TRBD2,TGTGCCAGCAGTTCCCTAGCGGGACTTCAGCAGAACACCGGGGAGCTGTTTTTT,CASSSLAGLQQNTGELFF
TRBV4-3,once,TRBJ2-3,NA,TGCGCCAGCAGCCAATCGACTAGTCCCCTCGTCACAGATACGCAGTATTTT,CASSQSTSPLVTDTQYF
TRBV6-2/TRBV6-3,NA,TRBJ2-7,TRBD2,TGTGCCAGCGGTCTACAGCGGGGGGGCCTCGGCGAGCAGTACTTC,CASGLQRGGLGEQYF
TRBV28,NA,TRBJ2-7,NA,TGTGCCAGCAGCCAACCTGGGGAGTACGAGCAGTACTTC,CASSQPGEYEQYF
TRBV29-1,NA,TRBJ1-2,NA,TGCAGCGTCGACGGAGGTTATGGCTACACCTTC,CSVDGGYGYTF
TRBV13,NA,TRBJ1-1,NA,TGTGCCAGCAGCTTGAATGTTCAAGCTTTCTTT,CASSLNVQAFF
TRBV28,NA,TRBJ2-1,TRBD1,TGTGCCAGCAGTTCTGGACAGGGAGTAAATGAGCAGTTCTTC,CASSSGQGVNEQFF
TRBV2,NA,TRBJ2-2,NA,TGTGCCAGCATTTCAGGAAGAGACGGAACCGGGGAGCTGTTTTTT,CASISGRDGTGELFF
TRBV7-2,once,TRBJ2-5,NA,TGTGCCAGCAGCTTAGGGGTGGGCGGACAAGAGACCCAGTACTTC,CASSLGVGGQETQYF
TRBV2,NA,TRBJ2-5,TRBD2,TGTGCCAGCAGCGGGGGACTACCCTCAGAGACCCAGTACTTC,CASSGGLPSETQYF
TRBV20-1,NA,TRBJ1-5,NA,TGCAGTGCCACGGGGACGCTTTCCCAGGGGTTTGGTCAGCCCCAGCATTTT,CSATGTLSQGFGQPQHF
TRBV27,NA,TRBJ2-7,NA,TGTGCCAGCATAAACGGGGCCGAGCAGTACTTC,CASINGAEQYF
TRBV20-1,NA,TRBJ2-3,TRBD2,TGCAGTGCTAGGCGGGGGTCCCCCTTGAGCACAGATACGCAGTATTTT,CSARRGSPLSTDTQYF
TRBV4-1,NA,TRBJ2-7,NA,TGCGCCAGCAGCCAATCAGCTGGGTACGAGCAGTACTTC,CASSQSAGYEQYF
TRBV27,once,TRBJ1-1,NA,TGTGCCAGCAGTTTATTGACGGGGCCGGAGGAAGCTTTCTTT,CASSLLTGPEEAFF
TRBV7-2,few,TRBJ2-7,NA,TGTGCCAGCAGCTTACCAATCAGGGGATACATCGAGCAGTACTTC,CASSLPIRGYIEQYF
TRBV10-2,NA,TRBJ2-7,NA,TGCGCCAGCAGTGAGTCACACCTAACTAAATCCTACGAGCAGTACTTC,CASSESHLTKSYEQYF
TRBV28,NA,TRBJ2-1,NA,TGTGCCAGCAGTGGGTTATGGACCCATATCAATGAGCAGTTCTTC,CASSGLWTHINEQFF
TRBV29-1,NA,TRBJ1-3,TRBD1,TGCAGCGTTGAAGATGACAGGGGGCCTGGAAACACCATATATTTT,CSVEDDRGPGNTIYF
TRBV7-7,NA,TRBJ2-7,TRBD2,TGTGCTAGCAGCCCAGGACTAGCGACACCCTACGAGCAGTACTTC,CASSPGLATPYEQYF
TRBV28,NA,TRBJ2-1,TRBD1,TGTGCCAGCAGCGACAGGGGGCCCTACAATGAGCAGTTCTTC,CASSDRGPYNEQFF
TRBV19,few,TRBJ2-7,TRBD1,TGTGCCAGTAGTAGGGGACAGGGACCCTACGAGCAGTACTTC,CASSRGQGPYEQYF
TRBV4-2,once,TRBJ2-3,NA,TGTGCCAGCAGCCAGGACGAAGACTCGTTTTTTGGCACAGATACGCAGTATTTT,CASSQDEDSFFGTDTQYF